The entry below describes one T cell receptor (beta chain). Germline V lookup: CDR1 MDHEN, CDR2 SYDVKM. The CDR3 consists of 14 residues. V lost 7 bases and J lost 1, with 10 bases in between. TCRdb re-analysed the RT-PCR reads in MiXCR, keeping a single row per CDR3 protein. The sample holds about 700,000 distinct CDR3 sequences, approximately 15% seen once. Sequencing used memory CD4+ T cells from blood. The TCR sequence derives from a female donor in good health, serving as a healthy control. The chain joins TRBV28 to TRBJ2-2, with D possibly matching TRBD1 (5 bases). The CDR3 nucleotides read TGTGCCAGCAACCCGCAGGGGAACACCGGGGAGCTGTTTTTT. Translated, it gives CASNPQGNTGELFF.